This T cell receptor beta chain was recorded in a study of CXCR3-negative and CXCR3-positive naive CD8 T cells. Study outcomes and limitations: More hydrophobic TRB CDR3s were found in CXCR3-positive naive cells than in CXCR3-negative naive cells.

TRB cDNA was prepared as libraries by UMI-labeled 5' RACE. For each CDR3 protein, TCRdb gives one entry from its re-call of the 5' RACE reads, without DNA. Recorded for this sample: more than 100,000 distinct CDR3 sequences. This CDR3 has 15 residues. Germline assignment: CDR1 LNHNV and CDR2 YYDKDF (reference sequence). Turning to this clonotype: Antigen specificity is unknown.

The chain links TRBV15 to TRBJ2-7; checking the TCRdb D call of TRBD2 is not possible without DNA. The clonotype comes from a human donor in good health. Some clones in this sample may be carry-over from other donors' samples. Material: naive CXCR3+ CD8+ T cells from blood. Subset meaning: CD45RO-CCR7+CD27+CD95- naive CD8+ T cells expressing CXCR3 (TNR3+). This chain's CDR3 is CATSRQGGPLPEQYF.